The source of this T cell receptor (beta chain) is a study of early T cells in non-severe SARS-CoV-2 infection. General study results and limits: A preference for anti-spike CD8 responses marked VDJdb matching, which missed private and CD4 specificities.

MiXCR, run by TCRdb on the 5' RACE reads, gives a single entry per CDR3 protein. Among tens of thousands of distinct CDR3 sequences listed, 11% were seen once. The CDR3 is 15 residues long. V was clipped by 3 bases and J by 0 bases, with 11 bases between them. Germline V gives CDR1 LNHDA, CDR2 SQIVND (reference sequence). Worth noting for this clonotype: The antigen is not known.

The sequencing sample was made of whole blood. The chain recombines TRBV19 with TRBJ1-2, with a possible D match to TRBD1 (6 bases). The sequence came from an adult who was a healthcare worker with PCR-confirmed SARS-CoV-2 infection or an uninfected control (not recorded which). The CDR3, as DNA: TGTGCCAGTAGTATCGGACAGAACCCTAACTATGGCTACACCTTC. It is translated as CASSIGQNPNYGYTF.